This T cell receptor beta chain was documented in a study of T-cell memory formation after mild COVID-19. TCRdb called the 5' RACE reads again in MiXCR, with one record for every CDR3 protein. The sample lists fewer than 550,000 distinct CDR3 sequences; 15% to 25% were seen once. Trimming took off 3 bases at V and 1 base at J, with 11 bases between the two ends. The germline CDR1 and CDR2 sequences are KGHDR and SFDVKD. This CDR3 is 15 amino acids long. The clonotype comes from an adult woman who had mild COVID-19 (a few samples of this study predate the infection). Cell type and time point are not known. The sequencing sample was made of PBMCs or a T cell subset sorted from them (not recorded which). This chain joins TRBV24-1 and TRBJ1-1; possibly TRBD1 for D (5 bases). CDR3 region: CATSDGATGNTEAFF. The CDR3 nucleotides read TGTGCCACCAGTGATGGGGCTACGGGGAACACTGAAGCTTTCTTT.